The 7 T cell receptor beta chains below all came from one sample that was sequenced in a study of Graves' ophthalmopathy and Graves' hyperthyroidism. Amplification from RNA transcripts yielded the TCR beta CDR3 regions. RT-PCR was first run with HTBI primers, then multiplex PCR in a second round. Using its own MiXCR run on the multiplex PCR reads, TCRdb lists one record per CDR3 protein. Here the sample spans 900,000 to 1,200,000 distinct CDR3 sequences, 35% to 40% being singletons. Input material: peripheral blood or thyroid tissue (not recorded which). The origin of the receptors is an adult man with Graves' hyperthyroidism.

This clonotype was observed a few times. V gene TRBV7-2 combines with J gene TRBJ2-7, with 8 nucleotides matching TRBD1. This CDR3 comprises 16 residues. V dropped 1 base and J dropped 2; count of bases not matched to a gene: 7. Germline CDR1 reads SGHTA; CDR2 reads FQGNSA. Here the CDR3 DNA reads TGTGCCAGCAGCTTAGTCCCAGGGACAGGCACCTACGAGCAGTACTTC. Amino acid sequence: CASSLVPGTGTYEQYF.

Only a few counts were recorded for this clonotype. The genes are TRBV6-1 and TRBJ2-7, with D tentatively TRBD1 (5 bases). Trimming removed 1 base at V and 1 base at J, with 14 bases between. Germline CDR1 MNHNS, CDR2 SASEGT. The CDR3 has 16 residues. The CDR3 bases are TGTGCCAGCAGTGAAGAAGTCGTGGGGCTGTCCTACGAGCAGTACTTC. It translates to CASSEEVVGLSYEQYF.

This clonotype was counted between two and nine times. This chain links TRBV19 with TRBJ1-4; TRBD1 is a possible D gene (5 bases). The CDR3 has 14 amino acids. V was trimmed by 7 bases and J by 4 bases, leaving 13 bases between them. The germline CDR1 and CDR2 sequences are LNHDA and SQIVND (reference sequence). Written as DNA, the CDR3 is TGTGCCAGTACCCCACCGGGGGGTAATGAAAAACTGTTTTTT. Translated, it gives CASTPPGGNEKLFF.

The table lists this clonotype with many counts. This rearrangement joins TRBV30 to TRBJ1-2; D unclear. This CDR3 is built from 12 residues. V lost 1 base to trimming and J lost 4 bases, with 7 bases between them. The germline CDR1 and CDR2 sequences are GTSNPN and SVGIG (reference sequence). CDR3 DNA: TGTGCCTGGAGTGACCCGTTCTATGGCTACACCTTC. Its protein product is CAWSDPFYGYTF.

This clonotype was recorded at least ten times. The rearrangement uses TRBV12-3 or TRBV12-4 and TRBJ2-7, with D unclear. The CDR3 is 12 residues long. V was clipped by 5 bases and J by 3 bases, with 8 bases between them. CDR3 in amino acids: CASSHQSYEQYF. CDR3 bases: TGTGCCAGCAGTCACCAGAGCTACGAGCAGTACTTC.

With regard to this clonotype: This may arise from a read error, as a much more abundant clone is one base away. J is TRBJ1-1 and V is TRBV19, with no clear D. Trimming cost V 5 bases and J 3 bases, with 7 bases left between them. CDR1 is LNHDA, CDR2 SQIVND, per germline (reference sequence). The CDR3 is made up of 12 amino acids. The CDR3 nucleotides read TGTGCCAGTAGTGCAGGCCACACTGAAGCTTTCTTT. Its protein is CASSAGHTEAFF.

Comment on this clonotype: With a much larger clone just one base away, this may be a read error. V and J are TRBV20-1 and TRBJ2-7; D is unresolved. The CDR3 is 13 residues long. CDR1 and CDR2 from the germline V gene are DFQATT and SNEGSKA (reference sequence). With 0 bases removed from V and 3 bases from J, the gap between germline ends came to 9 bases. Here the CDR3 reads CSARERVVYEQYF. The CDR3, as DNA: TGCAGTGCTAGAGAACGGGTAGTCTACGAGCAGTACTTC.